This passage covers 16 T cell receptor beta chains from one sample sequenced in a study of blood T cell repertoires in COVID-19. Generated by immunoSEQ multiplex PCR, the TCRdb table keeps only in-frame clones and is missing some. This sample has 170,000 or so clones, with more than 75% found just once. The sequencing sample was made of PBMCs or T cells enriched from blood (not recorded which). These receptors originate from a woman between 50 and 59 years old who had recovered from COVID-19.

The chain couples TRBV27 to TRBJ2-3, with 7 bases fitting TRBD2. The CDR3 is 18 amino acids. Looked up from germline, CDR1 is MNHEY and CDR2 is SMNVEV (reference sequence). Trimming at V came to 7 bases and at J to 0 bases, leaving 16 bases not matched to a gene. The DNA of the CDR3 is TGTGCCAGCATCAAGCGGGGAGGCCACCTCCGTAGCACAGATACGCAGTATTTT. Translating gives CASIKRGGHLRSTDTQYF.

This clone was seen a few times. The V and J genes are TRBV7-9 and TRBJ1-1, with a weak D call TRBD1 (5 bases). The CDR3 extends over 16 amino acids. With 1 base removed from V and 11 bases from J, the gap between germline ends came to 23 bases. The V gene's germline CDR1 is SEHNR and CDR2 FQNEAQ (reference sequence). The CDR3 DNA reads TGTGCCAGCAGCTTAGTCGGCGCGGGGCCAACTTTGAGGGCTTTCTTT. Encoded protein: CASSLVGAGPTLRAFF.

Here the CDR3 reads CASSSQAYNEQFF. CDR3 DNA: TGTGCCAGCAGTTCTCAGGCTTACAATGAGCAGTTCTTC. The chain uses TRBV6-2 or TRBV6-3 and TRBJ2-1; D gene uncertain. This CDR3 is built from 13 residues. V shed 4 bases and J shed 4 bases, with 8 bases lying between them. Germline values: CDR1 MNHEY, CDR2 SVGEGT.

This chain links TRBV7-9 with TRBJ2-5; the D gene is possibly TRBD2 (5 bases). Trimming pared 5 bases from V and 5 bases from J, leaving 15 bases between. Germline V lookup: CDR1 SEHNR, CDR2 FQNEAQ (reference sequence). The CDR3 length is 14 residues. CDR3 DNA: TGTGCCAGCAGCCCAGGCGGTAGCGCGGAGACCCAGTACTTC. It translates to CASSPGGSAETQYF.

This chain connects TRBV24-1 to TRBJ2-1, with TRBD1 as a possible D gene (6 bases). CDR1 and CDR2 (germline): KGHDR, SFDVKD. With 7 bases removed from V and 2 bases from J, the gap between germline ends came to 11 bases. This CDR3 comprises 14 residues. CDR3 sequence (DNA): TGTGCCACCAGCTCGGGACATACCTACAATGAGCAGTTCTTC. It translates to CATSSGHTYNEQFF.

J is TRBJ1-4 and V is TRBV7-9; D possibly corresponds to TRBD1 (5 bases). V dropped 8 bases and J dropped 0 bases, with 13 bases sitting between them. The CDR3 is made up of 15 amino acids. The V gene's germline CDR1 is SEHNR and CDR2 FQNEAQ (reference sequence). CDR3 DNA: TGTGCCAGCCGTCACGGGGGTGCAACTAATGAAAAACTGTTTTTT. Protein sequence: CASRHGGATNEKLFF.

J is TRBJ2-1 and V is TRBV27; a possible D gene is TRBD2 (5 bases). The germline V gene has CDR1 MNHEY and CDR2 SMNVEV (reference sequence). The CDR3 spans 15 residues. Trimming cost V 5 bases and J 4 bases, with 15 bases left between them. DNA of the CDR3: TGTGCCAGCAGTGGATATCTAGCAGATTACAATGAGCAGTTCTTC. Its translation: CASSGYLADYNEQFF.

This chain's CDR3 is CASSQTRDFYEQYF. CDR3 bases: TGTGCCAGCAGCCAGACCCGAGACTTTTACGAGCAGTACTTC. This chain uses TRBV27 with TRBJ2-7, with D uncertain. Germline V gene data show CDR1 as MNHEY and CDR2 as SMNVEV (reference sequence). V was trimmed by 6 bases and J by 4 bases, leaving 16 bases between them. The CDR3 contains 14 residues.

The CDR3: CASSLGQQETQYF. The CDR3 DNA reads TGTGCCAGCAGCCTGGGACAGCAAGAGACCCAGTACTTC. The J gene is TRBJ2-5, the V gene TRBV28, with 7 positions matching TRBD1. V lost 6 bases, J lost 2 bases, and 3 bases stayed unmatched. The CDR3 has 13 residues. Germline V CDR1 and CDR2: MDHEN, SYDVKM.

In this sample, this clone turned up once. The J gene is TRBJ2-5, the V gene TRBV7-9, with 8 nucleotides matching TRBD1. Trimming cost V 0 bases and J 2 bases; bases outside gene matches: 2. This CDR3 region has 15 residues. The V gene's germline CDR1 is SEHNR and CDR2 FQNEAQ (reference sequence). CDR3 sequence (DNA): TGTGCCAGCAGCTTAGCCGGACAGGGACAAGAGACCCAGTACTTC. It encodes CASSLAGQGQETQYF.

The chain links TRBV9 to TRBJ2-2, with 7 bases identical to TRBD2. The CDR3 length is 14 residues. With 4 bases clipped from V and 6 bases from J, the junction kept 6 bases outside the gene matches. The V gene's germline CDR1 is SGDLS and CDR2 YYNGEE. The CDR3 spells CASSPATSPGELFF. The CDR3 DNA sequence: TGTGCCAGCAGCCCCGCGACTAGCCCCGGGGAGCTGTTTTTT.

V gene TRBV3-1 (or the pseudogene TRBV3-2) combines with J gene TRBJ2-7, with 8 bases fitting TRBD2. Germline trimming cut 1 base from V and 5 bases from J; bases unmatched to any gene: 7. The germline CDR1 and CDR2 sequences are LGHDT and YNNKEL (reference sequence). The CDR3 length is 15 residues. The DNA of the CDR3 is TGTGCCAGCAGCCAAGTCCGGACTAGCCTCAACGAGCAGTACTTC. Its translation: CASSQVRTSLNEQYF.

Comments on this clone: The germline gene is not matched at one end of the junction; a read error may be the cause. V gene TRBV7-7 combines with J gene TRBJ2-2, with D possibly being TRBD1 (5 bases). CDR1 and CDR2 from the germline V gene are SSHAT and FNYEAQ (reference sequence). The length of the CDR3 is 15 residues. CDR3 nucleotides: TGTGCTAGCAGCTTAATGGGGCCCAACACCGGGGAGCTGTTTTTT. Translating it yields CASSLMGPNTGELFF.

The rearrangement links TRBV11-3 to TRBJ1-4; 7 bases map to TRBD1. Germline CDR1 SGHNT, CDR2 YENEEA. V shed 6 bases and J 6 bases; nucleotides not matched to a gene: 10. The CDR3 loop spans 15 amino acids. The chain's CDR3 is CASSRNRGSDEKLFF. The DNA of the CDR3 is TGTGCCAGCAGTCGTAACAGGGGCAGCGATGAAAAACTGTTTTTT.

This clone was recorded a few times. This chain links TRBV18 with TRBJ2-2; 7 bases match TRBD2. Germline V CDR1 and CDR2: KGHSH, LQKENI. The CDR3 has 18 amino acids. The V and J ends lost 2 bases and 0 bases, in that order; junction bases with no gene match: 9. Here the CDR3 DNA reads TGTGCCAGCTCACCAACCCTAGCGGCCCGAACGAACACCGGGGAGCTGTTTTTT. Translation gives CASSPTLAARTNTGELFF.

This clone came up a few times. V is TRBV7-9 and J is TRBJ2-7, with a tentative D call TRBD1 (6 bases). The V gene's germline CDR1 is SEHNR and CDR2 FQNEAQ (reference sequence). The germline V and J ends were trimmed by 5 bases and 1 base, with 15 bases remaining between them. CDR3 length equals 15 residues. CDR3 sequence (DNA): TGTGCCAGCAGCCCAGTTTGGACAGTTTCCTACGAGCAGTACTTC. It translates to CASSPVWTVSYEQYF.